This TCR beta chain emerged from a study of blood T cell repertoires in COVID-19. Participants were aged about 18 to 95 years, lived in under 25 US areas, and enrolled virtually. The method was immunoSEQ multiplex PCR; TCRdb's version includes in-frame clones alone and lacks a portion of them. The sample holds about 220,000 clones, approximately 86% seen once. The clonotype comes from a woman in her 50s with acute COVID-19. What was sequenced was PBMCs or T cells enriched from blood (not recorded which).

Here the CDR3 reads CASSDHWTGSNEQFF. The CDR3 region has the DNA TGTGCCAGCAGTGACCACTGGACAGGTTCCAATGAGCAGTTCTTC. This sequence joins TRBV6-1 and TRBJ2-1, with TRBD1 matching over 7 bases. The CDR3 has 15 amino acids. Trimming cost V 3 bases and J 6 bases; bases outside gene matches: 8. Germline V CDR1 and CDR2: MNHNS, SASEGT.